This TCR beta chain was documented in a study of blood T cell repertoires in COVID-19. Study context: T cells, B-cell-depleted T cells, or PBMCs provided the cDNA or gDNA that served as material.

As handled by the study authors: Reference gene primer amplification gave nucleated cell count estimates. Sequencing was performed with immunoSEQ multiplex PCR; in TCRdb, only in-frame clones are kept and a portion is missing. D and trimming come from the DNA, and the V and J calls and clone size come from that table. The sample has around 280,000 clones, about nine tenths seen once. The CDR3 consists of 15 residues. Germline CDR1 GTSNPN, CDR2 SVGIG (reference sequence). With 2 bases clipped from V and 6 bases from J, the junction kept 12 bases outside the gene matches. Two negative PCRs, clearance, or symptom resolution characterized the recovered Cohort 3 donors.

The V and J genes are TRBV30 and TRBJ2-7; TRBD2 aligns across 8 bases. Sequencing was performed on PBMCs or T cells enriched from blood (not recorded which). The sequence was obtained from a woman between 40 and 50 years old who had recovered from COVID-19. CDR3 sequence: CAWSPLGREGVEQYF. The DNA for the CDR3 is TGTGCCTGGAGTCCCTTAGGTCGGGAGGGGGTCGAGCAGTACTTC.